Listed here are 22 T cell receptor beta chains from one sample, sequenced in a study of monozygotic twins with inflammatory bowel disease. TCRdb processed the 5' RACE reads again and assigns one entry to each CDR3 protein, with no DNA. The sample table sets out more than 120,000 distinct CDR3 sequences. Source material: blood. These receptors came from a human donor with ulcerative colitis or Crohn's disease, or a healthy co-twin of an affected twin (not recorded which).

The V call is TRBV28, the J call TRBJ1-2. The germline V gene encodes CDR1 MDHEN and CDR2 SYDVKM. The CDR3 length is 14 residues. CDR3 amino acids: CASRTPSADYGYTF.

The chain links TRBV19 to TRBJ1-1. In germline, CDR1 is LNHDA, CDR2 SQIVND (reference sequence). The CDR3 covers 14 residues. The CDR3 sequence: CASSRGLVNTEAFF.

V gene TRBV12-5 combines with J gene TRBJ2-5; TCRdb's assignment of TRBD1 cannot be checked, as there is no DNA. Germline V gene data show CDR1 as LGHNT and CDR2 as FRNRAP. The CDR3 loop spans 12 amino acids. The CDR3 reads CASGLAPETQYF.

The chain has TRBV4-3 and TRBJ1-5; TCRdb proposes TRBD1, but this gene call is untestable without DNA. Germline assignment: CDR1 LGHNA and CDR2 YSLEER. This CDR3 is 17 amino acids long. CDR3 sequence: CASSQGLQGLGPQPQHF.

The chain couples TRBV7-9 to TRBJ2-2. Germline assignment: CDR1 SEHNR and CDR2 FQNEAQ (reference sequence). The CDR3 has 14 amino acids. CDR3: CASSANVNTGELFF.

The chain uses TRBV5-1 and TRBJ1-2; the D gene TCRdb calls, TRBD1, cannot be checked with no DNA. There are 16 residues in the CDR3. Germline V lookup: CDR1 SGHRS, CDR2 YFSETQ. CDR3: CASSNPGQRHHYGYTF.

The chain combines TRBV7-2 with TRBJ2-3. Germline-derived CDR1 and CDR2 are SGHTA and FQGNSA. This CDR3 spans 16 amino acids. CDR3 loop: CASSLEFRGGTDTQYF.

The J gene is TRBJ2-2, the V gene TRBV7-2; TCRdb returns TRBD2, unconfirmable since there is no DNA. In germline, CDR1 is SGHTA, CDR2 FQGNSA. The CDR3 length is 15 residues. CDR3 protein: CASSFERGGTGELFF.

V usage is TRBV5-1 and J usage is TRBJ2-1; TCRdb selects TRBD1, and the lack of DNA leaves this call unchecked. The length of the CDR3 is 15 residues. The germline CDR1 and CDR2 sequences are SGHRS and YFSETQ. CDR3 in amino acids: CASSPMGQGANEQFF.

This chain connects TRBV5-7 to TRBJ1-6; TCRdb names TRBD1, which stays unverified in the absence of DNA. TRBV5-7 is treated as an ORF (open reading frame) with a function not yet certain. The CDR3 contains 16 residues. CDR3 in amino acids: CASSFAPGQGNSPLHF.

This sequence joins TRBV3-1 and TRBJ2-7; no DNA is available, so the TRBD1 call from TCRdb remains unchecked. This CDR3 has 12 amino acids. Germline values: CDR1 LGHDT, CDR2 YNNKEL (reference sequence). This CDR3 is CASSQGTGEQYF.

V gene TRBV10-2 combines with J gene TRBJ1-4; TCRdb calls TRBD1, which cannot be checked without DNA. Germline V CDR1 and CDR2: WSHSY, SAAADI. The CDR3 consists of 14 residues. This chain's CDR3 is CASSHRGRNEKLFF.

The chain uses TRBV7-3 and TRBJ2-1; TCRdb names TRBD1, which stays unverified in the absence of DNA. Per the germline V gene, CDR1 is SGHTA and CDR2 is FQGTGA. This CDR3 comprises 13 residues. This chain's CDR3 is CASSFGGSGEQFF.

The J gene is TRBJ1-6, the V gene TRBV5-1; TCRdb lists TRBD1, though no DNA is available to test this call. The CDR3 spans 15 residues. CDR1 is SGHRS and CDR2 is YFSETQ in the germline V gene. CDR3 region: CASSTRTGYYSPLHF.

The rearrangement uses TRBV18 and TRBJ2-5. The CDR3 covers 12 residues. Germline CDR1 KGHSH, CDR2 LQKENI. The CDR3 spells CASSKAAETQYF.

CDR3 sequence: CASSQDQGNTEAFF. V is TRBV3-1 and J is TRBJ1-1. The CDR3 runs to 14 residues. Per the germline V gene, CDR1 is LGHDT and CDR2 is YNNKEL (reference sequence). The complete variable domain, with remaining parts taken from reference TRBV3-1 and TRBJ1-1, reads DTAVSQTPKYLVTQMGNDKSIKCEQNLGHDTMYWYKQDSKKFLKIMFSYNNKELIINETVPNRFSPKSPDKAHLNLHINSLELGDSAVYFCASSQDQGNTEAFFGQGTRLTVV.

The chain is built from TRBV7-9 and TRBJ1-2. This CDR3 comprises 11 residues. CDR1 is SEHNR and CDR2 is FQNEAQ in the germline V gene (reference sequence). CDR3 in amino acids: CASSLAGGYTF. Full variable domain (outside the CDR3, taken from reference TRBV7-9 and TRBJ1-2): DTGVSQNPRHKITKRGQNVTFRCDPISEHNRLYWYRQTLGQGPEFLTYFQNEAQLEKSRLLSDRFSAERPKGSFSTLEIQRTEQGDSAMYLCASSLAGGYTFGSGTRLTVV.

This rearrangement joins TRBV7-2 to TRBJ1-5; there is no DNA to check the TCRdb D call of TRBD1. The germline V gene has CDR1 SGHTA and CDR2 FQGNSA. This CDR3 region has 14 residues. The CDR3 region is CASSLVWGEGPQHF.

V usage is TRBV5-5 and J usage is TRBJ2-7; the D gene TCRdb calls, TRBD1, cannot be checked with no DNA. The CDR3 covers 15 residues. Per the germline V gene, CDR1 is SGHKS and CDR2 is YYEKEE (reference sequence). CDR3 loop: CASSVTGTETYEQYF.

Here the CDR3 reads CAGSLRGEYSYEQYF. This sequence joins TRBV7-2 and TRBJ2-7; TCRdb returns TRBD2, unconfirmable since there is no DNA. The CDR3 covers 15 residues. Germline V gene data show CDR1 as SGHTA and CDR2 as FQGNSA.

CDR3 residues: CASSRLAGGMADTQYF. The gene calls are TRBV7-3 and TRBJ2-3; TCRdb designates TRBD2, a call that cannot be tested without DNA. Germline loops: CDR1 SGHTA, CDR2 FQGTGA. The length of the CDR3 is 16 residues.

This rearrangement joins TRBV29-1 to TRBJ2-3. Germline CDR1 is SQVTM and CDR2 is ANQGSEA. CDR3 length: 11 amino acids. This chain's CDR3 is CSLYKADTQYF.